Each of the 14 T cell receptor beta chains below was sequenced from the same sample in a study of molecular identifiers for immune sequencing clone quantification. A single record per CDR3 protein comes from TCRdb applying MiXCR to the PCR reads. The sample consists of 550,000 to 750,000 distinct CDR3 sequences, 15% to 20% of them appearing once. Sequenced: naive CD8+ T cells from blood, with Jurkat cell RNA spiked in. Subset: FACS-sorted CD8+CD4-CCR7+CD45RA+ naive T cells. These receptors all stem from a human donor in good health. Some libraries in this study had Jurkat cell RNA spiked in.

This clonotype was recorded many times. The chain is built from TRBV14 and TRBJ1-6; no reliable D call. This CDR3 region has 16 residues. Germline V lookup: CDR1 SGHDN, CDR2 FVKESK. V was trimmed by 4 bases and J by 3 bases, leaving 13 bases between them. CDR3 sequence: CASSPFEADYNSPLHF. The CDR3 DNA reads as TGTGCCAGCAGCCCGTTCGAGGCAGACTATAATTCACCCCTCCACTTT.

Note on this clonotype: A read error may be the cause here, since a much bigger clone is one base away. The chain is built from TRBV20-1 and TRBJ2-3, with TRBD2 as a possible D gene (6 bases). CDR3 length: 16 residues. Germline assignment: CDR1 DFQATT and CDR2 SNEGSKA (reference sequence). V was cut by 0 bases and J by 4 bases, with 17 bases left in between. CDR3 region: CSARDLTSSSADTQYF. The DNA for the CDR3 is TGCAGTGCTAGAGATTTAACTAGCTCTTCTGCAGATACGCAGTATTTT.

This clonotype was observed at least ten times. The CDR3 sequence is CSAPGLASYEQYF. The CDR3 nucleotides are TGCAGTGCTCCCGGACTTGCATCCTACGAGCAGTACTTC. V is TRBV20-1 and J is TRBJ2-7; possible D gene TRBD2, 5 bases. The CDR3 has 13 residues. Trimming left V 5 bases short and J 1 base short, with 12 bases between. CDR1 and CDR2 (germline): DFQATT, SNEGSKA (reference sequence).

The chain combines TRBV5-3 with TRBJ1-6, with 8 bases aligning to TRBD1. TRBV5-3 is given ORF status, its function remaining uncertain. The ends lost 8 bases at V and 10 bases at J; junction bases unmatched: 14. This CDR3 spans 15 amino acids. The CDR3 is CASSLGQEFLSPLHF. The CDR3 bases are TGTGCCAGCAGCCTGGGACAGGAGTTCTTATCACCCCTCCACTTT.

CDR3 bases: TGTGCCAGCGTCAGCCCCGGGACATGGAGAGATGAGCAGTTCTTC. Its translation is CASVSPGTWRDEQFF. The chain employs TRBV6-2 or TRBV6-3 and TRBJ2-1, with D possibly being TRBD1 (6 bases). CDR1 MNHEY and CDR2 SVGEGT come from the germline V gene. The CDR3 consists of 15 residues. V was shortened by 8 bases and J by 8 bases, with 22 bases between the two germline ends.

This clonotype was detected once. Compared with germline, one end of the junction differs, possibly owing to a read error. The chain carries TRBV5-4 and TRBJ2-7; perhaps D is TRBD1 or TRBD2 (5 bases each). The CDR3 contains 13 residues. Germline values: CDR1 SGHNT, CDR2 YYREEE (reference sequence). CDR3 loop: CVSSAGTAYEQYF. The CDR3 DNA sequence: TGTGTCAGCAGCGCCGGGACGGCCTACGAGCAGTACTTC.

The rearrangement joins TRBV27 to TRBJ2-3; no reliable D call. V was cut by 2 bases and J by 2 bases, with 11 bases left in between. CDR1 is MNHEY, CDR2 SMNVEV, per germline (reference sequence). There are 15 residues in the CDR3. This chain's CDR3 is CASSLGTRYTDTQYF. The DNA for the CDR3 is TGTGCCAGCAGTTTAGGTACCAGGTACACAGATACGCAGTATTTT.

This clonotype was counted many times. The chain has TRBV5-5 and TRBJ2-6; no reliable D call. V lost 0 bases and J 4 bases, leaving 8 bases between the germline ends. CDR1 and CDR2 from the germline V gene are SGHKS and YYEKEE (reference sequence). CDR3 length: 15 residues. The CDR3 loop reads CASSLVGSGANVLTF. The CDR3 DNA reads TGTGCCAGCAGCTTGGTGGGGTCCGGGGCCAACGTCCTGACTTTC.

This clonotype was counted at least ten times. The CDR3 coding sequence is TGTGCCAGCAGCAAAGCGCATGAGCGGGGGGGCCTTCGGGACACGCAGTATTTT. It encodes CASSKAHERGGLRDTQYF. The chain couples TRBV21-1 to TRBJ2-3; the table's D call of TRBD2 was not tested on the DNA. TRBV21-1 is a pseudogene locus. There are 18 residues in the CDR3.

The table lists this clonotype with many counts. V and J are TRBV13 and TRBJ1-5, with D perhaps TRBD1 (5 bases). Per germline, CDR1 PRHDT and CDR2 FYEKMQ (reference sequence). Trimming removed 8 bases at V and 2 bases at J, with 19 bases between. The CDR3 consists of 16 residues. CDR3 coding DNA: TGTGCCAGCTCCTGGGGGGGAGACAGTGGCAATCAGCCCCAGCATTTT. Translated, it gives CASSWGGDSGNQPQHF.

Ten or more counts support this clonotype. V is TRBV30 and J is TRBJ2-7; D perhaps matches TRBD2 (6 bases). This CDR3 is 13 amino acids long. The germline V gene encodes CDR1 GTSNPN and CDR2 SVGIG (reference sequence). The CDR3 region has the DNA TGTGCTTCGATGGAAGTTTCCGGGGGCGAGCAGTACTTC. It specifies CASMEVSGGEQYF.

V is TRBV20-1 and J is TRBJ2-3; D possibly uses TRBD1 or TRBD2 (5 bases each). Deletions cut 6 bases from V and 2 bases from J, with 21 bases between. This CDR3 spans 16 amino acids. Germline values: CDR1 DFQATT, CDR2 SNEGSKA (reference sequence). The CDR3 region is CSAATDGAYLTDTQYF. In DNA form, the CDR3 reads TGCAGTGCCGCCACCGACGGGGCTTACCTCACAGATACGCAGTATTTT.

About this clonotype: This could be a read error, since a much larger clone is one nucleotide away. The chain couples TRBV20-1 to TRBJ2-3; 11 bases align to TRBD2. CDR3 size: 15 residues. J lost 4 bases, V lost 6 bases, and 9 bases had no gene match. Per the germline V gene, CDR1 is DFQATT and CDR2 is SNEGSKA (reference sequence). CDR3 coding DNA: TGCAGTGCAATAACTAGCGGGGGCGGGGCAGATACGCAGTATTTT. It codes for CSAITSGGGADTQYF.

This clonotype has just a few counts. J is TRBJ1-6 and V is TRBV6-5; D is ambiguous. Per germline, CDR1 MNHEY and CDR2 SVGAGI. The CDR3 loop spans 15 amino acids. Trimming removed 2 bases at V and 10 bases at J, with 15 bases between. The CDR3 here is CASSYGERVGSPLHF. In nucleotides, the CDR3 is TGTGCCAGCAGTTACGGGGAGAGGGTAGGGTCACCCCTCCACTTT.